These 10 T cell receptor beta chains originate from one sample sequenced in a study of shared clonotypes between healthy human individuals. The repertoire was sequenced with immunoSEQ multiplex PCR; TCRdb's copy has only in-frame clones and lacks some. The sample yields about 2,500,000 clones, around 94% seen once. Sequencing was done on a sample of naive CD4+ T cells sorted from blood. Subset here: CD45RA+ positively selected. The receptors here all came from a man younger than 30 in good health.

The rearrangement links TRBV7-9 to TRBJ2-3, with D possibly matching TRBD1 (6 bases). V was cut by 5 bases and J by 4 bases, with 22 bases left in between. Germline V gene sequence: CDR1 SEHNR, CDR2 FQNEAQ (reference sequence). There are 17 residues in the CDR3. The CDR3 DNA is TGTGCCAGCAGCCCGGCGCCGAACAGGGCTTGGGCAGATACGCAGTATTTT. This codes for CASSPAPNRAWADTQYF. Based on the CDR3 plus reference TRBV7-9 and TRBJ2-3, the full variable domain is DTGVSQNPRHKITKRGQNVTFRCDPISEHNRLYWYRQTLGQGPEFLTYFQNEAQLEKSRLLSDRFSAERPKGSFSTLEIQRTEQGDSAMYLCASSPAPNRAWADTQYFGPGTRLTVL.

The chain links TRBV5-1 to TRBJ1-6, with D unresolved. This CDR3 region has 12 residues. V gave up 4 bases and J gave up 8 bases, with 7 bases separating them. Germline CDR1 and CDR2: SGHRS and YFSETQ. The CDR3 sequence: CASSEVDSPLHF. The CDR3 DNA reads TGCGCCAGCAGCGAAGTCGATTCACCCCTCCACTTT.

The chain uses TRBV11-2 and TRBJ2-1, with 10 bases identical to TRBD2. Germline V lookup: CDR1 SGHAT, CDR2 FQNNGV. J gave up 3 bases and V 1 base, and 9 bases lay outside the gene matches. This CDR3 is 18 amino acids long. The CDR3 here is CASSLGSLAGSIYNEQFF. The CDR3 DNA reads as TGTGCCAGCAGCTTAGGTTCACTAGCGGGGAGTATCTACAATGAGCAGTTCTTC. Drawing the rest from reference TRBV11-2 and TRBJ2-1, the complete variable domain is EAGVAQSPRYKIIEKRQSVAFWCNPISGHATLYWYQQILGQGPKLLIQFQNNGVVDDSQLPKDRFSAERLKGVDSTLKIQPAKLEDSAVYLCASSLGSLAGSIYNEQFFGPGTRLTVL.

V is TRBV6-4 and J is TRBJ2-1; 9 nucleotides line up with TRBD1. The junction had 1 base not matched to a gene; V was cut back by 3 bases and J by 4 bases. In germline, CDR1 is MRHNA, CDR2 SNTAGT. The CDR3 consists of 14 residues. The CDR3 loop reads CASSEGTGYNEQFF. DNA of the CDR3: TGTGCCAGCAGTGAAGGGACAGGGTACAATGAGCAGTTCTTC.

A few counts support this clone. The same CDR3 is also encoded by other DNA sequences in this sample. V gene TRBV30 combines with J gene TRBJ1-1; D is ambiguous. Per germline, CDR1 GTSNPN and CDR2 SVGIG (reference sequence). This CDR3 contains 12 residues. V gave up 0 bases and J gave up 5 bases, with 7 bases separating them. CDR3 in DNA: TGTGCCTGGAGTGTGGGGAGGACTGAAGCTTTCTTT. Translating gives CAWSVGRTEAFF.

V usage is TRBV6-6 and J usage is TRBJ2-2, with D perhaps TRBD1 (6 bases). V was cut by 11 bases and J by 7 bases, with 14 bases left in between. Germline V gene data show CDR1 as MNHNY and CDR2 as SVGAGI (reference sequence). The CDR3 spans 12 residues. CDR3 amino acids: CAAREGVGELFF. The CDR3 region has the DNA TGTGCCGCCCGCGAGGGGGTCGGGGAGCTGTTTTTT.

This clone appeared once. CDR3 sequence: CASSIYCRDSACYNEQFF. The CDR3 nucleotides are TGTGCCAGTAGTATATATTGCCGGGACAGCGCCTGCTACAATGAGCAGTTCTTC. The chain uses TRBV19 and TRBJ2-1, with TRBD1 matching 7 bases. Germline V gives CDR1 LNHDA, CDR2 SQIVND (reference sequence). This CDR3 spans 18 amino acids. V lost 2 bases to trimming and J lost 3 bases; unmatched junction nucleotides: 13.

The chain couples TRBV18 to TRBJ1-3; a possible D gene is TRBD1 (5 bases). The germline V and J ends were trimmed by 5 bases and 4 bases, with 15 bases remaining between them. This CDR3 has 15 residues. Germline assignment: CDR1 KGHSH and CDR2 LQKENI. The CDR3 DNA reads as TGTGCCAGCTCAGAAGCCGGGACTGTCGGAAACACCATATATTTT. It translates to CASSEAGTVGNTIYF.

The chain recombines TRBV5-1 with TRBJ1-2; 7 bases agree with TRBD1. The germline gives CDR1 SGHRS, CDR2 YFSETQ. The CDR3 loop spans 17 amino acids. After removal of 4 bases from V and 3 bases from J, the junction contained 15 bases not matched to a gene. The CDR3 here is CASSVTSTGLGDYGYTF. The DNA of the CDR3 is TGCGCCAGCAGCGTTACATCGACAGGGCTGGGTGACTATGGCTACACCTTC.

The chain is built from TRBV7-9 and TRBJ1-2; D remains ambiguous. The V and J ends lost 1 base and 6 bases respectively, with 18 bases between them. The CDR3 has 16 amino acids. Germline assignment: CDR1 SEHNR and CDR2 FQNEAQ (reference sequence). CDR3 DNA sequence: TGTGCCAGCAGCTTAGTCTTGGCAGTAGGAGGACATGGCTACACCTTC. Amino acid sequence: CASSLVLAVGGHGYTF.